The entry below describes one T cell receptor (beta chain). These data originate in a study of blood T cell repertoires in COVID-19. Study summary: The United States, Italy and Spain supplied acute and convalescent COVID-19 samples. Nucleic acid was either cDNA or gDNA, and it came from T cells, B-cell-depleted T cells, or PBMCs.

Germline loops: CDR1 SEHNR, CDR2 FQNEAQ (reference sequence). CDR3 length: 17 residues. V dropped 5 bases and J dropped 10; count of bases not matched to a gene: 14. Study processing details: Reference gene primer amplification yielded estimated nucleated cell counts. Generated by immunoSEQ multiplex PCR, the TCRdb table keeps only in-frame clones and is missing some. D and trimming come from the DNA, and the V and J calls and clone size come from that table. The table lists 150,000 to 160,000 clones, about 90% of them singletons. Input material: peripheral blood. The receptor comes from a man between 45 and 60 years old with acute or convalescent COVID-19. The V and J genes are TRBV7-9 and TRBJ1-6, with TRBD1 matching over 10 bases. In DNA form, the CDR3 reads TGTGCCAGCAGCACCCGTTTTGGGGGACAGGGGCGATCACCCCTCCACTTT. Encoded protein: CASSTRFGGQGRSPLHF. The whole variable domain, filled in from reference TRBV7-9 and TRBJ1-6, reads DTGVSQNPRHKITKRGQNVTFRCDPISEHNRLYWYRQTLGQGPEFLTYFQNEAQLEKSRLLSDRFSAERPKGSFSTLEIQRTEQGDSAMYLCASSTRFGGQGRSPLHFGNGTRLTVT.